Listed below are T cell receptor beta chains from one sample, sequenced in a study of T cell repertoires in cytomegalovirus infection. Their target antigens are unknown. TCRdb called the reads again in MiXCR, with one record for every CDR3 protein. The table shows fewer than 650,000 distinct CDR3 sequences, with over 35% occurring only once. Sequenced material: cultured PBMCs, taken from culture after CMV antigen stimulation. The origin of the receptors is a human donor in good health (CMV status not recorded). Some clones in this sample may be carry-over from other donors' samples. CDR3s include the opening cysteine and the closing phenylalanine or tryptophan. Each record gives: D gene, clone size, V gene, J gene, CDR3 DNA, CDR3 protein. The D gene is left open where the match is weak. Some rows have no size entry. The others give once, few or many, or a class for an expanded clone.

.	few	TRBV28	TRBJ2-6	TGTGCCAGCAGTTCCTTAGGGACGGGGGCCAACGTCCTGACTTTC	CASSSLGTGANVLTF
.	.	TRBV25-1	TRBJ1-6	TGTGCCAGCAGTGAACTGTACAGGGTTTCACCCCTCCACTTT	CASSELYRVSPLHF
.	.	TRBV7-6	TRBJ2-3	TGTGCCAGCAGCTCCCTGACAGGATCAGCAGATACGCAGTATTTT	CASSSLTGSADTQYF
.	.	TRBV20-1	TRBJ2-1	TGCAGCGTTGACAGCTACAATGAGCAGTTCTTC	CSVDSYNEQFF
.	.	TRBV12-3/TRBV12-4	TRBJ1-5	TGTGCCAGCAGCCCGCGGGCTTATCAGCCCCAGCATTTT	CASSPRAYQPQHF
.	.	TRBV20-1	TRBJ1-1	TGCAGTGCTAGAGTGGCCCGGGGTTGGGGTGCTGAAGCTTTCTTT	CSARVARGWGAEAFF
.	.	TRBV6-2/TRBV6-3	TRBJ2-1	TGTGCCAGCACCAAGGGCGGTTCCTTGAGTGAGCAGTTCTTC	CASTKGGSLSEQFF
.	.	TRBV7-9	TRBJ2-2	TGTGCCAGCAGCTCCCTAAAGGGACGGAACACCGGGGAGCTGTTTTTT	CASSSLKGRNTGELFF
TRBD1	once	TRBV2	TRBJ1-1	TGTGCCAGTAAGGGACAGGGGGAAGCTGAAGCTTTCTTT	CASKGQGEAEAFF
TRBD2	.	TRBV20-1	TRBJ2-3	TGCAGTGTCCGGACTAGCGGCACAGATACGCAGTATTTT	CSVRTSGTDTQYF
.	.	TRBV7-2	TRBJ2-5	TGTGCCAGCAGCGAAGAGGGGGTACTAGCGTACCAAGAGACCCAGTACTTC	CASSEEGVLAYQETQYF
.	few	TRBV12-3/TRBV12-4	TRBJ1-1	TGTGCCAGCACCGTCGACGGCGTGAACACTGAAGCTTTCTTT	CASTVDGVNTEAFF
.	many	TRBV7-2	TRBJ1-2	TGTGCCAGCAGCCTCCGGGCCGAGGACTATGGCTACACCTTC	CASSLRAEDYGYTF
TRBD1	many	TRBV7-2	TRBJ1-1	TGTGCCAGCAGCCCTCGACAGGGGGGGAACACTGAAGCTTTCTTT	CASSPRQGGNTEAFF
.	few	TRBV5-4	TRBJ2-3	TGTGCCAGCAGCCTGGAGCGGAACACAGATACGCAGTATTTT	CASSLERNTDTQYF
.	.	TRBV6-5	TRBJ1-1	TGTGCCAGCAGTTACCAGGGCCTGAACACTGAAGCTTTCTTT	CASSYQGLNTEAFF
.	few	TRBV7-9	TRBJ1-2	TGTGCCAGCAGCTTAGTAGAGGTTTCAGGCTACACCTTC	CASSLVEVSGYTF
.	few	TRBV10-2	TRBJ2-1	TGCGCCAGCAGTGTGGGGACGTCAATCGGACAGTTCTTC	CASSVGTSIGQFF
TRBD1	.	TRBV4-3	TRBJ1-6	TGCGCCAGCAGCCAAGCCCGACAGGGCTATTCACCCCTCCACTTT	CASSQARQGYSPLHF
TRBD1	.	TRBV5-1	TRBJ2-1	TGCGCCAGCAGCTTGGCTAGGGGGACAGGGGGATCCTACAATGAGCAGTTCTTC	CASSLARGTGGSYNEQFF
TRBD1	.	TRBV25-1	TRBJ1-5	TGTGCCAGCAGTCGACAGGGGTACGATCAGCCCCAGCATTTT	CASSRQGYDQPQHF
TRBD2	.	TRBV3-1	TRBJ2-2	TGTGCCAGCAGCCAAGAACTAGCGGGGGCCACCGGGGAGCTGTTTTTT	CASSQELAGATGELFF
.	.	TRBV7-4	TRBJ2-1	TGTGCCAGCAGCTTTAGGGTAGCGGACCAGTTCTTC	CASSFRVADQFF
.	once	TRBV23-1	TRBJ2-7	TGCGCCAGCAGCCCTGACCGCACCGAGCAGTACTTC	CASSPDRTEQYF
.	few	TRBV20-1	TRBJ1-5	TGCAGTGCAGCGCCCGGGGCGGGTGCCAATCAGCCCCAGCATTTT	CSAAPGAGANQPQHF
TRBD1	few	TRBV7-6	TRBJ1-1	TGTGCCAGCAGCCCGGGACAGGGACGTAGCACTGAAGCTTTCTTT	CASSPGQGRSTEAFF
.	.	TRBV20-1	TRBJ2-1	TGCAGTGCGCTGAGAGGGGGTGGAGAGCAGTTCTTC	CSALRGGGEQFF
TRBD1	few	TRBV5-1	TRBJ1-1	TGCGCCAGCAGCTTGGCACCGACAGGGATGAGCACTGAAGCTTTCTTT	CASSLAPTGMSTEAFF
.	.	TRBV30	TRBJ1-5	TGTGCCTGGAGTTTAGGTAGGGGCAATCAGCCCCAGCATTTT	CAWSLGRGNQPQHF
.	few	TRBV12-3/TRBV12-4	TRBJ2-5	TGTGCCAGCAGTTTAGCGCACGGGGGACCTCAAGAGACCCAGTACTTC	CASSLAHGGPQETQYF
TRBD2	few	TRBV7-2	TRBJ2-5	TGTGCCAGCAGCCCAGGGACTAGCGGGGGCTGGTTGAGTGAGACCCAGTACTTC	CASSPGTSGGWLSETQYF
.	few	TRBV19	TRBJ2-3	TGTGCCAGCACATTCTCTTCCGCAGATACGCAGTATTTT	CASTFSSADTQYF
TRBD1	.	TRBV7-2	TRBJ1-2	TGTGCCAGCAGCTTCACGGGACAGGACTATGGCTACACCTTC	CASSFTGQDYGYTF
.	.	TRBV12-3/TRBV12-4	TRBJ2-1	TGTGCCAGCAGTTCCCGTAACCCATCGCAGAATGAGCAGTTCTTC	CASSSRNPSQNEQFF
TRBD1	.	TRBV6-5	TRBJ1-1	TGTGCCAGCCTAAAGACAGGGGACACTGAAGCTTTCTTT	CASLKTGDTEAFF
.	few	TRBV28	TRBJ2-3	TGTGCCAGCAGGCCCACTGGATTGGGAGATACGCAGTATTTT	CASRPTGLGDTQYF